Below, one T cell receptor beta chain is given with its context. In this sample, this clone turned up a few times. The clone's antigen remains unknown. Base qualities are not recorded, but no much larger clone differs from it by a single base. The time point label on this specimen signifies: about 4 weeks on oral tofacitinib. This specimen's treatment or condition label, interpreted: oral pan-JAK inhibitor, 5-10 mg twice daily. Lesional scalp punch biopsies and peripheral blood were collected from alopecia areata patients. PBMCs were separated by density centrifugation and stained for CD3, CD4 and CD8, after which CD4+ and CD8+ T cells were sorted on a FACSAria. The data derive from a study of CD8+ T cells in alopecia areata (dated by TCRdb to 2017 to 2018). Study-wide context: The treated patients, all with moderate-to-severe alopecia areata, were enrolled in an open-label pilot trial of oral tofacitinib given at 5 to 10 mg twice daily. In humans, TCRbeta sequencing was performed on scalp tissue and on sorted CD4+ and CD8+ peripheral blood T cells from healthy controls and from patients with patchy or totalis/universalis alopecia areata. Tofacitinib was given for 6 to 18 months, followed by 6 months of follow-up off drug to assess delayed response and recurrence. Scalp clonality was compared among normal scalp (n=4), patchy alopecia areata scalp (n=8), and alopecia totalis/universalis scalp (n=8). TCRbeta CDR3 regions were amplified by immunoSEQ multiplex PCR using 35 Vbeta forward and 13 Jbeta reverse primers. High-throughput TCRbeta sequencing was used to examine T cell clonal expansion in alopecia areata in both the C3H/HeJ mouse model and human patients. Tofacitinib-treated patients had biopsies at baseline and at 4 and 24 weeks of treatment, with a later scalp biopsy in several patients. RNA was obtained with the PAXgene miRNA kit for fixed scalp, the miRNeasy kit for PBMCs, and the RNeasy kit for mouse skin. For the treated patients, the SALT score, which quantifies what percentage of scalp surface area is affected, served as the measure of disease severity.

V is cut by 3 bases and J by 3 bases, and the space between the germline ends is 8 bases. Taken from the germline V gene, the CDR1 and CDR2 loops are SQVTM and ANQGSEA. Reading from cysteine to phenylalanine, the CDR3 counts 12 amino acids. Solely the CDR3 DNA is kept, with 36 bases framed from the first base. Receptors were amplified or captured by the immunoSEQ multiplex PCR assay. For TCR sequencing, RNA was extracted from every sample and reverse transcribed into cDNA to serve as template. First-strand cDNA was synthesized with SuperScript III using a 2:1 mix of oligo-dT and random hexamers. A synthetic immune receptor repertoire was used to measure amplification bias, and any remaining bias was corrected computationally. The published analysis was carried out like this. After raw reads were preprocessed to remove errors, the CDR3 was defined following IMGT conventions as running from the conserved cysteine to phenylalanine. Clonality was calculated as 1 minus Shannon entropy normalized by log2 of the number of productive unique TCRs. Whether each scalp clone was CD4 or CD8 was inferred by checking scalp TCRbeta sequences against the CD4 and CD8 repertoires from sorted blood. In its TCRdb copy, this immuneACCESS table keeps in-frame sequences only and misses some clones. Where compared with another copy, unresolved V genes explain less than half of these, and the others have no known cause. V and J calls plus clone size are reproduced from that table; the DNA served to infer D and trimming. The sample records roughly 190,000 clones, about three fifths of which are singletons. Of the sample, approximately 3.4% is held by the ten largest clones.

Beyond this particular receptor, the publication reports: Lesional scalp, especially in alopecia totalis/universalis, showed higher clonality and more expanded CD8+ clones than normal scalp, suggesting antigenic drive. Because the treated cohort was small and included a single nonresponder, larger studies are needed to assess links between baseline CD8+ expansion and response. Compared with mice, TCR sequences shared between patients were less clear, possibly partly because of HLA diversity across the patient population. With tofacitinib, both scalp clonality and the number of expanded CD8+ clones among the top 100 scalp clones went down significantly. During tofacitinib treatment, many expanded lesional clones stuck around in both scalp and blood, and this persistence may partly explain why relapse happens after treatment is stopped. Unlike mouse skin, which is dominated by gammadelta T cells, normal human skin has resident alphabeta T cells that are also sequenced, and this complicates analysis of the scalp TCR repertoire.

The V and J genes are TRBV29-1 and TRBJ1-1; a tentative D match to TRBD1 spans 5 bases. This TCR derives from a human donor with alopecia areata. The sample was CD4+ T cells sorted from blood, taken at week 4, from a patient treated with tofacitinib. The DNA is TGCAGCGTTGACGAGGGGTACACTGAAGCTTTCTTT. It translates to CSVDEGYTEAFF.